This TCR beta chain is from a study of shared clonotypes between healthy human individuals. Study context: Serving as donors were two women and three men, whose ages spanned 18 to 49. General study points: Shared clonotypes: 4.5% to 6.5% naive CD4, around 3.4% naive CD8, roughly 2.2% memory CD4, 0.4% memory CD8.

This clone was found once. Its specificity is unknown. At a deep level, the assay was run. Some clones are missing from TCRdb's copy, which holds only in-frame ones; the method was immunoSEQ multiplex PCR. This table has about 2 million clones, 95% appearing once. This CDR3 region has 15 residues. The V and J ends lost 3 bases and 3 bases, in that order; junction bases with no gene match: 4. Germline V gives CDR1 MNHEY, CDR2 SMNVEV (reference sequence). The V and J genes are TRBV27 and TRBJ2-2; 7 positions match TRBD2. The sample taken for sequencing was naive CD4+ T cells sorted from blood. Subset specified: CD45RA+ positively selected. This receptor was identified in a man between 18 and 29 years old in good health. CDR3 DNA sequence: TGTGCCAGCAGTTTTCGGGGGGTTGACACCGGGGAGCTGTTTTTT. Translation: CASSFRGVDTGELFF.